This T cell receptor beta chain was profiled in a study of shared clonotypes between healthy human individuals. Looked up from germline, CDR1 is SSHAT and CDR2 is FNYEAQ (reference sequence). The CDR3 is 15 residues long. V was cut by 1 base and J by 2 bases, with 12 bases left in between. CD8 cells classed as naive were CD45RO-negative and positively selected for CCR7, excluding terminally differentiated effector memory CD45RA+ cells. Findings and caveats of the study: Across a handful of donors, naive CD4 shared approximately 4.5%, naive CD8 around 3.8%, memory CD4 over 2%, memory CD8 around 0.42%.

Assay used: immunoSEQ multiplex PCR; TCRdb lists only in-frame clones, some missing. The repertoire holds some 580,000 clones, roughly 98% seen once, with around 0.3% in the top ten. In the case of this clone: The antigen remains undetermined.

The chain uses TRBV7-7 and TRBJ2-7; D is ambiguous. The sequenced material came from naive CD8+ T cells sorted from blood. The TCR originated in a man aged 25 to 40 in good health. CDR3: CASSLGGGPTYEQYF. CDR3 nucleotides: TGTGCCAGCAGCTTAGGTGGTGGCCCCACCTACGAGCAGTACTTC. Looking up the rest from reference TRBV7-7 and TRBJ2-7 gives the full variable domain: GAGVSQSPRYKVTKRGQDVTLRCDPISSHATLYWYQQALGQGPEFLTYFNYEAQPDKSGLPSDRFSAERPEGSISTLTIQRTEQRDSAMYRCASSLGGGPTYEQYFGPGTRLTVT.